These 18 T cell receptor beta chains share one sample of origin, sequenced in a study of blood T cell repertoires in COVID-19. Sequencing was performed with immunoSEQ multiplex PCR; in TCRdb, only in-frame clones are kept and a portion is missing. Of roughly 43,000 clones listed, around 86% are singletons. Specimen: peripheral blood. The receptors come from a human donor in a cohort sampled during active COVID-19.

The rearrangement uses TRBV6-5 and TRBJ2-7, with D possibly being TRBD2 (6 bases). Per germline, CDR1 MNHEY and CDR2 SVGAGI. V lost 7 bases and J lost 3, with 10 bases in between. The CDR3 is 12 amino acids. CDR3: CASMGLNYEQYF. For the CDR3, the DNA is TGTGCCAGCATGGGACTGAACTACGAGCAGTACTTC.

CDR3 DNA sequence: TGTGCCAGCAGCCAGACTAGCGGGAGGGCCGTGGAGACCCAGTACTTC. It is translated as CASSQTSGRAVETQYF. The rearrangement links TRBV11-2 to TRBJ2-5, with 14 bases that match TRBD2. The CDR3 runs to 16 residues. The V gene end was trimmed by 5 bases and the J gene end by 5 bases; junction bases not matched to a gene: 7. Per the germline V gene, CDR1 is SGHAT and CDR2 is FQNNGV.

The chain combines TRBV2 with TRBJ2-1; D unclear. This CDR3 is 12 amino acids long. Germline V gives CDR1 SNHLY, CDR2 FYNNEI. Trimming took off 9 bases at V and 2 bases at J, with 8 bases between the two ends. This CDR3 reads CASGSAYNEQFF. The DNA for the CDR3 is TGTGCCAGTGGTTCAGCCTACAATGAGCAGTTCTTC.

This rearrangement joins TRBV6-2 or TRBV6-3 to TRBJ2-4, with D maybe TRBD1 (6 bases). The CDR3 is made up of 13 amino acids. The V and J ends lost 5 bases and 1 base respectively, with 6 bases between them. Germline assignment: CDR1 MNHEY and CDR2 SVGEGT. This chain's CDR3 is CASSQGAKNIQYF. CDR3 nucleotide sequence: TGTGCCAGCAGTCAGGGGGCCAAAAACATTCAGTACTTC.

CDR3 sequence (DNA): TGTGCCAGCAACCGACAGGGGTACGAGCAGTACTTC. Translated: CASNRQGYEQYF. The chain recombines TRBV28 with TRBJ2-7; 8 nucleotides line up with TRBD1. Unmatched junction bases numbered 3, after V lost 7 bases and J lost 4 bases. CDR1 is MDHEN, CDR2 SYDVKM, per germline. The CDR3 sequence is 12 residues long.

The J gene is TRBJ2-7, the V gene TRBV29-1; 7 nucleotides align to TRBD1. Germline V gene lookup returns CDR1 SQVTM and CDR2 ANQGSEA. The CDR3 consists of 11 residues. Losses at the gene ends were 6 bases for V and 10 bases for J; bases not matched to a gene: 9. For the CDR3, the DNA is TGCAGCGTGCTCGGGGACAGCCGTCAGTACTTC. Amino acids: CSVLGDSRQYF.

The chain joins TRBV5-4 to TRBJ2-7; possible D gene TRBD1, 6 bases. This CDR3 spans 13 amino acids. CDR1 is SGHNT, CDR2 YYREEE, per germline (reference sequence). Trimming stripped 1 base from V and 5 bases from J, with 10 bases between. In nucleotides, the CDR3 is TGTGCCAGCAGCTTGCCAGGGGTCCACGAGCAGTACTTC. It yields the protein CASSLPGVHEQYF.

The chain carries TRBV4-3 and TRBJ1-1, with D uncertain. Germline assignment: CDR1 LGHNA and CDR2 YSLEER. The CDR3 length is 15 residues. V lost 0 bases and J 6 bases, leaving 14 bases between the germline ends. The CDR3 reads CASSQDERVQSEAFF. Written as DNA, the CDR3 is TGCGCCAGCAGCCAAGATGAGAGGGTCCAGTCTGAAGCTTTCTTT.

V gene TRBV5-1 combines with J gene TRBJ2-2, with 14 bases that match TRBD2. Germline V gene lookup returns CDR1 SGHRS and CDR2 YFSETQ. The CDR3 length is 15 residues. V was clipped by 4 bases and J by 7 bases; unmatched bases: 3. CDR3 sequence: CASSGTSGSFGELFF. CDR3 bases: TGCGCCAGCAGCGGGACTAGCGGGAGTTTCGGGGAGCTGTTTTTT.

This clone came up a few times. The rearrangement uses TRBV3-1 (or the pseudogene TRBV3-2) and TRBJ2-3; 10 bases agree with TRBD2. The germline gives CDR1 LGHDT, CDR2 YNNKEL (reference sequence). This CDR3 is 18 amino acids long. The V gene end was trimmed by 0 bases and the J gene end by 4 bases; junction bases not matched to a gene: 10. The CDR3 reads CASSQDLAGAPEADTQYF. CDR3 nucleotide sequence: TGTGCCAGCAGCCAAGACCTAGCGGGGGCACCCGAGGCAGATACGCAGTATTTT.

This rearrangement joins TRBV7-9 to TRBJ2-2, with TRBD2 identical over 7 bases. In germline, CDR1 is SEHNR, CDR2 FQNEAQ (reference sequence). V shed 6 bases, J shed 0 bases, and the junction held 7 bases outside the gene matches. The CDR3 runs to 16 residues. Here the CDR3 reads CASSGSGNANTGELFF. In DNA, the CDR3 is TGTGCCAGCAGTGGGAGCGGGAACGCGAACACCGGGGAGCTGTTTTTT. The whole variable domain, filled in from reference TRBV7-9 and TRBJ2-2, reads DTGVSQNPRHKITKRGQNVTFRCDPISEHNRLYWYRQTLGQGPEFLTYFQNEAQLEKSRLLSDRFSAERPKGSFSTLEIQRTEQGDSAMYLCASSGSGNANTGELFFGEGSRLTVL.

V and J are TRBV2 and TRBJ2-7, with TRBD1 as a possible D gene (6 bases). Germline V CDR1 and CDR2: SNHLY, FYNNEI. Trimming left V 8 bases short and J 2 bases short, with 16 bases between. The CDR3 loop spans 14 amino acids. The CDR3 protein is CASRERGQTYEQYF. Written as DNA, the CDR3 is TGTGCCAGCCGGGAACGGGGACAAACCTACGAGCAGTACTTC.

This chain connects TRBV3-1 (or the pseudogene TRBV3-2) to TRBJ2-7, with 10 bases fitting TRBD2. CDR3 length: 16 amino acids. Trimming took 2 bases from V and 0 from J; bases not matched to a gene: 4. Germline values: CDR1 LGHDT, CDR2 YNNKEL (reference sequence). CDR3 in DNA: TGTGCCAGCAGCCAAAACCTAGCGGGGGCCTCCTACGAGCAGTACTTC. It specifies CASSQNLAGASYEQYF.

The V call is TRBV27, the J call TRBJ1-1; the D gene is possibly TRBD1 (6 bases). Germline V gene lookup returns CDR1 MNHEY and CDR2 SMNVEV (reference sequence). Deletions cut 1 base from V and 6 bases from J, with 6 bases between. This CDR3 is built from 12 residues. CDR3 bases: TGTGCCAGCAGTTTATGGGGGCCTGAAGCTTTCTTT. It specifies CASSLWGPEAFF.

CDR3 amino acids: CASSLAIGSYEQYF. The CDR3 DNA is TGTGCCAGCAGCTTAGCGATCGGCTCCTACGAGCAGTACTTC. The chain has TRBV7-6 and TRBJ2-7; D is unresolved. CDR1 and CDR2 (germline): SGHVS, FNYEAQ. The CDR3 runs 14 residues. The V end lost 0 bases, the J end lost 0 bases, and 6 bases lay between the germline ends.

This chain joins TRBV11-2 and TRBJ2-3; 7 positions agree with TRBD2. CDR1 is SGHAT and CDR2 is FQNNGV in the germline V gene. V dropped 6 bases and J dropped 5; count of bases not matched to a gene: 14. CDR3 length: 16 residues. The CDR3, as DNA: TGTGCCAGCAGTACCGGACTAGATCTTTGGGTAGATACGCAGTATTTT. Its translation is CASSTGLDLWVDTQYF.

For the CDR3, the DNA is TGCGCCAGCAGTGATGGGAGGGTAGGGGGAGAAAAACTGTTTTTT. As protein: CASSDGRVGGEKLFF. This chain uses TRBV10-2 with TRBJ1-4, with D possibly being TRBD1 (6 bases). In germline, CDR1 is WSHSY, CDR2 SAAADI. This CDR3 spans 15 amino acids. V was pared by 3 bases and J by 8 bases, with 16 bases between.

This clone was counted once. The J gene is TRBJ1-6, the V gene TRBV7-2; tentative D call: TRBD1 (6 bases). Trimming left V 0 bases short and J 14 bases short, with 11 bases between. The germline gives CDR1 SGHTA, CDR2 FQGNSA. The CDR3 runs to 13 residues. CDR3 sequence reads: CASSLAVPGALHF. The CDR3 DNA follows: TGTGCCAGCAGCTTAGCGGTCCCAGGGGCCCTCCACTTT.